The source of this T cell receptor (beta chain) is a study of T cells after yellow fever vaccination. Of note for this clonotype: Its antigen remains unknown.

Study observations and caveats: Secondary responses were weaker yet peaked faster, day 5 versus 15.

Trimming cost V 4 bases and J 7 bases, with 8 bases left between them. The CDR3 runs to 12 residues. The germline gives CDR1 SGDLS, CDR2 YYNGEE. For TCR, cDNA came from 5'RACE template switching, which added a universal primer site and UMIs. Using its own MiXCR run on the 5' RACE reads, TCRdb lists one record per CDR3 protein. The repertoire holds 200,000 to 300,000 distinct CDR3 sequences, with about 7% as singletons. This sequence joins TRBV9 and TRBJ2-2, with D hard to call. This specimen consisted of CD4+ T cells sorted from PBMCs, obtained 15 days after the yellow fever booster vaccination. The sequence was collected from a young man who received the YFV17D yellow fever vaccine. Written as DNA, the CDR3 is TGTGCCAGCAGCCCTCATGACGGGGAGCTGTTTTTT. Translated, it gives CASSPHDGELFF.